This TCR beta chain was identified in a study of T cells in Graves' hyperthyroidism and ophthalmopathy. After removal of 4 bases from V and 13 bases from J, the junction contained 10 bases not matched to a gene. The CDR3 contains 15 residues. Germline V gives CDR1 LGHDT, CDR2 YNNKEL (reference sequence). Ahead of any ophthalmopathy symptoms, the blood sample was obtained at the first diagnosis of hyperthyroidism. This clonotype was seen only a few times. There were TCR beta CDR3 regions amplified from RNA transcripts. During a first-round RT-PCR of the TCR CDR3, the HTBI primer set was used. TCRdb passed the multiplex PCR reads through MiXCR, listing each CDR3 protein once. The data contain over 250,000 distinct CDR3 sequences, less than 30% of them singletons.

The V call is TRBV3-1, the J call TRBJ2-2; 12 bases match TRBD2. Sample: blood. The sequence came from a man aged 35 to 55 with Graves' hyperthyroidism that later progressed to Graves' ophthalmopathy. CDR3 loop: CASSPGTSGSRWLFF. The DNA of the CDR3 is TGTGCCAGCAGCCCAGGGACTAGCGGGTCCCGGTGGCTGTTTTTT.